A selection of T cell receptor beta chains follows, all from one sample in a study of cytotoxic CD8 clonotypes in ibrutinib-treated CLL. Sequencing was performed with immunoSEQ multiplex PCR; in TCRdb, only in-frame clones are kept and a portion is missing. The sample lists approximately 74,000 clones, around 81% occurring once. The sequencing here drew on PBMCs, taken at disease progression, from a patient treated with ibrutinib. These receptors came from a human donor with chronic lymphocytic leukemia. The CDR3 runs from the conserved cysteine through the conserved F or W. Each record gives: V gene, J gene, clone size, D gene, CDR3 protein, CDR3 DNA. A D gene is named only where the DNA matches it firmly. Clone size is not always given. Where it is, it says once, few, many or a class for expanded clones.

TRBV6-5	TRBJ1-3	.	.	CASSYSSGTLGNTIYF	TGTGCCAGCAGTTACTCGTCAGGGACTTTGGGAAACACCATATATTTT
TRBV4-2	TRBJ2-5	.	TRBD2	CASSRGLAGGPEETQYF	TGTGCCAGCAGCCGGGGACTAGCGGGAGGGCCGGAGGAGACCCAGTACTTC
TRBV30	TRBJ1-6	.	.	CAWRLRGEGNSPLHF	TGTGCCTGGAGGTTACGGGGGGAGGGAAATTCACCCCTCCACTTT
TRBV19	TRBJ2-2	.	.	CAKKKHGRELFF	TGTGCCAAAAAAAAACATGGCCGGGAGCTGTTTTTT
TRBV7-9	TRBJ1-1	.	TRBD1	CASSVDQGQGGIWAFF	TGTGCCAGCAGCGTGGACCAGGGACAGGGGGGAATTTGGGCTTTCTTT
TRBV5-4	TRBJ2-3	.	TRBD1	CASSLPRDRVLDTQYF	TGTGCCAGCAGCTTACCTCGGGACAGGGTTTTAGATACGCAGTATTTT
TRBV6-5	TRBJ1-6	.	.	CASRKNRDLSPLHF	TGTGCCAGCAGAAAAAACAGGGATCTTTCACCCCTCCACTTT
TRBV27	TRBJ1-5	few	.	CASSVGHSNQPQHF	TGTGCCAGCAGTGTGGGACATAGCAATCAGCCCCAGCATTTT
TRBV9	TRBJ2-7	.	.	CASSVAGQPYEQYF	TGTGCCAGCAGCGTAGCCGGACAGCCGTACGAGCAGTACTTC
TRBV27	TRBJ2-7	.	TRBD2	CAVSTSGSYEQYF	TGTGCCGTCTCGACTAGCGGTTCCTACGAGCAGTACTTC
TRBV6-5	TRBJ2-7	few	TRBD1	CASSSPGQGSSYEQYF	TGTGCCAGCAGTTCCCCGGGACAGGGGAGCTCCTACGAGCAGTACTTC
TRBV7-7	TRBJ2-3	.	.	CASSPMAFGTQYF	TGTGCCAGCAGCCCGATGGCCTTCGGTACGCAGTATTTT
TRBV27	TRBJ2-7	.	.	CASSFSSGYEQYF	TGTGCCAGCAGTTTTTCCTCCGGCTACGAGCAGTACTTC
TRBV7-8	TRBJ2-7	once	TRBD1	CASSAYRDRGYEQYF	TGTGCCAGCAGCGCGTACCGGGACAGGGGTTACGAGCAGTACTTC
TRBV7-2	TRBJ1-2	.	.	CASSLAYTGTYGYTF	TGTGCCAGCAGCTTAGCTTACACAGGGACTTATGGCTACACCTTC
TRBV29-1	TRBJ2-7	.	.	CSVAGGRTSYEQYF	TGCAGCGTTGCTGGGGGGCGGACGTCCTACGAGCAGTACTTC
TRBV4-2	TRBJ1-2	.	TRBD1	CASSQVLIQGAYYGYTF	TGTGCCAGCAGCCAAGTCCTAATTCAGGGGGCATACTATGGCTACACCTTC
TRBV19	TRBJ1-2	.	.	CASTRIGGAALYGYTF	TGTGCCAGTACCAGAATTGGTGGGGCAGCCCTCTATGGCTACACCTTC
TRBV6-5	TRBJ1-2	.	.	CASRQGNYGYTF	TGTGCCAGCAGACAGGGAAACTATGGCTACACCTTC
TRBV2	TRBJ2-5	.	TRBD2	CASRGLAGQETQYF	TGTGCCAGCAGGGGACTAGCGGGACAAGAGACCCAGTACTTC
TRBV7-8	TRBJ2-3	.	TRBD1	CASSLAGGTGFTDTQYF	TGTGCCAGCAGCTTAGCTGGCGGGACAGGGTTCACAGATACGCAGTATTTT
TRBV9	TRBJ2-2	.	.	CASSPRGAGNTGELFF	TGTGCCAGCAGCCCCCGTGGAGCGGGGAACACCGGGGAGCTGTTTTTT
TRBV7-2	TRBJ2-1	.	.	CASSNDYSYNEQFF	TGTGCCAGCAGCAATGATTATTCCTACAATGAGCAGTTCTTC
TRBV14	TRBJ1-1	.	TRBD1	CASSQVGQGVEAFF	TGTGCCAGCAGCCAAGTTGGACAGGGGGTTGAAGCTTTCTTT
TRBV15	TRBJ2-7	.	TRBD1	CATSRGRTGNYEQYF	TGTGCCACCAGCAGAGGTCGGACAGGAAACTACGAGCAGTACTTC
TRBV6-5	TRBJ1-2	once	TRBD1	CASSYVGDRRGYGYTF	TGTGCCAGCAGTTACGTTGGGGACAGGAGGGGCTATGGCTACACCTTC
TRBV5-1	TRBJ2-7	.	.	CASSLVGGPAEQYF	TGCGCCAGCAGCTTGGTGGGGGGGCCAGCCGAGCAGTACTTC
TRBV5-1	TRBJ1-2	once	.	CASSLQGSYGYTF	TGCGCCAGCAGCTTACAGGGTTCCTATGGCTACACCTTC
TRBV7-9	TRBJ1-1	.	.	CASSLFGGSGTEAFF	TGTGCCAGCAGCTTATTCGGGGGTTCAGGCACTGAAGCTTTCTTT
TRBV15	TRBJ2-4	.	.	CATSRQLNIQYF	TGTGCCACCAGCAGACAATTAAACATTCAGTACTTC
TRBV5-1	TRBJ1-4	.	TRBD1	CASSLGAGGNEKLFF	TGCGCCAGCAGCTTGGGAGCAGGGGGAAATGAAAAACTGTTTTTT
TRBV30	TRBJ1-5	.	TRBD1	CAWSVHKGALKNQPQHF	TGTGCCTGGAGTGTACATAAGGGGGCTCTAAAAAATCAGCCCCAGCATTTT
TRBV7-9	TRBJ1-2	.	.	CASSADRLYGYTF	TGTGCCAGCAGCGCGGACAGACTCTATGGCTACACCTTC
TRBV29-1	TRBJ1-1	.	.	CSASSYVIEAFF	TGCAGCGCCTCCTCCTATGTCATTGAAGCTTTCTTT
TRBV2	TRBJ1-2	.	TRBD1	CASSEGRGTSGYTF	TGTGCCAGCAGTGAGGGCAGGGGGACCAGCGGCTACACCTTC
TRBV28	TRBJ2-1	few	TRBD1	CASSFPTGNYNEQFF	TGTGCCAGCAGTTTCCCGACAGGGAACTACAATGAGCAGTTCTTC
TRBV30	TRBJ2-7	.	.	CAWSARLARYEQYF	TGTGCCTGGTCCGCCAGGCTAGCTAGGTACGAGCAGTACTTC
TRBV4-1	TRBJ2-7	.	.	CASSQGVGIPYEQYF	TGCGCCAGCAGCCAAGGGGTGGGGATTCCCTACGAGCAGTACTTC
TRBV28	TRBJ2-5	.	TRBD2	CASSLTSGGGETQYF	TGTGCCAGCAGTTTGACTAGCGGGGGCGGGGAGACCCAGTACTTC